This TCR beta chain was obtained from a study of blood T cell repertoires in COVID-19 (TCRdb year 2020). General notes on the study: The collaborator samples originated in the United States, Italy and Spain and spanned the acute and convalescent phases of COVID-19. The repertoires were made available in a free public database intended to serve as a resource for research on the immune response to SARS-CoV-2. The dataset comprised deeply sampled blood TCRbeta repertoires from subjects exposed to, actively infected with, or recovered from COVID-19. The prospective study material was composed of cDNA or gDNA derived from T cells, B-cell-depleted T cells, or PBMCs. Where available, HLA class I and class II types were obtained from metadata supplied by the sample provider rather than from assay-based typing. Samples came from the ongoing ImmuneRACE study (first 160 participants) plus 1,254 subjects from 6 global collaborators. Nearly every sample came with metadata listing a de-identified subject ID, COVID-19 status, age in years and sex.

TCRbeta CDR3 regions were amplified from genomic DNA using the immunoSEQ Assay, a bias-controlled multiplex PCR. The published analysis was carried out like this. The number of nucleated cells in each sample was estimated by amplification of reference gene primers within the assay. Sequence reads were collapsed and filtered to measure the absolute abundance of every unique TCRbeta CDR3 rearrangement. For each sample, productive Simpson clonality was calculated by taking the square root of Simpson's diversity index across productive rearrangements. In TCRdb, the immuneACCESS table is reduced to in-frame sequences with V and J assigned. These tables do not hold every clone; where another copy was compared, an unresolved V gene accounts for under half, and the others remain unexplained. That table furnishes V, J and clone size, whereas the DNA furnished D and trimming. The sample table contains roughly 270,000 clones; only one count was recorded for around 90% of them. Together, the top ten hold roughly 9% of the sample.

V is pruned by 0 bases and J by 5 bases, leaving 10 bases of the junction without a gene match. There are 17 amino acids in the CDR3, from cysteine to phenylalanine inclusive. Only the CDR3 region is kept as DNA, spanning 51 bases read in frame from base 1. CDR1 and CDR2, per the germline V gene (reference sequence), are LGHDT and YNNKEL. Each collaborating institution followed its own protocols to collect whole blood in K2EDTA tubes. For TCRbeta analysis, collaborators shipped samples in one of three forms: frozen whole blood, isolated PBMCs, or DNA extracted from either of those sample types. The research as a whole found: The amount of clinical and demographic metadata varied by source and participant and was provided uncurated.

This clone was detected only a few times. There is no known antigen for this receptor. No base quality information exists; no much larger clone differs at one position. The rearrangement combines TRBV3-1 (or the pseudogene TRBV3-2) with TRBJ2-5; a stretch of 9 junction bases matches TRBD1. Sequencing was done on a sample of peripheral blood. This sequence originates from a young man with active or convalescent COVID-19. For the CDR3, the sequence is CASSQDKTGGHLETQYF. The nucleotides read TGTGCCAGCAGCCAAGACAAGACAGGGGGTCATTTGGAGACCCAGTACTTC.